This T cell receptor beta chain was found in a study of identical twins. General study points: While abundant cord blood beta clonotypes carried fewer insertions, memory repertoires showed no such pattern. Out-of-frame alpha sequences shared by twins showed excess low generation probability.

Comments on this clonotype: Its specificity is not known.

After template switching added a universal primer site, the resulting cDNA carried unique molecular identifiers. TCRdb re-derived calls from the 5' RACE reads in MiXCR, one entry per CDR3 protein. The sample lists around 960,000 distinct CDR3 sequences, over 9% occurring once. Donors were all healthy Caucasians. These sequences were also reported in another study, on yellow fever vaccine responses in identical twins.

This sequence originates from a woman aged 18-29 years in good health. The sample taken for sequencing was PBMCs.

The CDR3 reads CASRSTENTEAFF. The CDR3 region has the DNA TGTGCCAGCAGGTCGACAGAGAACACTGAAGCTTTCTTT. V usage is TRBV12-3 or TRBV12-4 and J usage is TRBJ1-1; D may be TRBD1 (5 bases). The CDR3 is made up of 13 amino acids. Trimming took off 6 bases at V and 1 base at J, with 9 bases between the two ends.